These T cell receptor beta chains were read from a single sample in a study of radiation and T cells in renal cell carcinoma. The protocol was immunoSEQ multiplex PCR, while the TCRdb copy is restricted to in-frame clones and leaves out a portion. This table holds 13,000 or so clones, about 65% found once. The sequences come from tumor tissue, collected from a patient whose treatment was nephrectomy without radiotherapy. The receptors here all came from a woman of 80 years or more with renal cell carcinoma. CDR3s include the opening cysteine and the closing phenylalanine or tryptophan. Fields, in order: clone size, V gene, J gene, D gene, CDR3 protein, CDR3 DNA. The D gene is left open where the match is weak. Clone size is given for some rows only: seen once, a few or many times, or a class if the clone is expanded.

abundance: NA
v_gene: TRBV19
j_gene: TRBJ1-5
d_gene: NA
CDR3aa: CASSSPGREGQPQHF
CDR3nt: TGTGCCAGTAGTTCTCCAGGGAGGGAGGGTCAGCCCCAGCATTTT

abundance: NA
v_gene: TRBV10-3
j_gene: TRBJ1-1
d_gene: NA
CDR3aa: CAVEGVRNTEAFF
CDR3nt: TGTGCCGTCGAGGGGGTGAGGAACACTGAAGCTTTCTTT

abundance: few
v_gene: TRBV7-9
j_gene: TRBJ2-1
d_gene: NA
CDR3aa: CASSPPGVSNEQFF
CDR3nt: TGTGCCAGCAGCCCCCCGGGGGTTTCGAATGAGCAGTTCTTC

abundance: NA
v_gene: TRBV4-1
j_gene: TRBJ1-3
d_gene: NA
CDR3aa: CASSQSITGPPGNTIYF
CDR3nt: TGCGCCAGCAGCCAAAGCATTACGGGGCCCCCCGGAAACACCATATATTTT

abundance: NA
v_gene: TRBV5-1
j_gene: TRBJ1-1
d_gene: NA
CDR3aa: CASTLLLNTEAFF
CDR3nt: TGCGCCAGCACCCTTTTGTTGAACACTGAAGCTTTCTTT

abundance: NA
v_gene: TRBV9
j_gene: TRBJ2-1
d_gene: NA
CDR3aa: CASSAWGLEDNEQFF
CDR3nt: TGTGCCAGCAGCGCCTGGGGGTTGGAAGACAATGAGCAGTTCTTC

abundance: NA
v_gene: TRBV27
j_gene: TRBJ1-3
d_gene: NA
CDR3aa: CASQVNRDSGNTIYF
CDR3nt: TGTGCCAGCCAGGTGAACAGAGACTCTGGAAACACCATATATTTT

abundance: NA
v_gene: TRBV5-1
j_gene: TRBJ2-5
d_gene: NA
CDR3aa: CASRIEQETQYF
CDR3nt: TGCGCCAGCAGGATAGAACAAGAGACCCAGTACTTC

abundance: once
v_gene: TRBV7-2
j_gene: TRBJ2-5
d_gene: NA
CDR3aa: CASSFNVETQYF
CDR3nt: TGTGCCAGCAGCTTTAACGTAGAGACCCAGTACTTC

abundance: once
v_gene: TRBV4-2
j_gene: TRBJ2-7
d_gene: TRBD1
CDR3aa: CASSWGQAYEQYF
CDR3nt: TGTGCCAGCAGCTGGGGACAGGCCTACGAGCAGTACTTC

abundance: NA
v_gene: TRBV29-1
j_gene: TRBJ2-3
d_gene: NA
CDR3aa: CSADSSTDTQYF
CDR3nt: TGCAGCGCCGACAGCAGCACAGATACGCAGTATTTT

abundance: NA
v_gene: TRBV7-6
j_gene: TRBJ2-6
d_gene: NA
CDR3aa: CASSSTGRRGFSGANVLTF
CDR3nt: TGTGCCAGCAGCTCCACAGGGCGTCGGGGGTTTTCTGGGGCCAACGTCCTGACTTTC

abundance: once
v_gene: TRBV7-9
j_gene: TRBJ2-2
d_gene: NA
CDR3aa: CASSWGLPGELFF
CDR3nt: TGTGCCAGCAGCTGGGGGCTGCCCGGGGAGCTGTTTTTT

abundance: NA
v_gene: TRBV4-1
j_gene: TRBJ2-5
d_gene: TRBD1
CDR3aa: CASSARTGSVQETQYF
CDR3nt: TGCGCCAGCAGCGCCCGGACAGGGTCGGTCCAAGAGACCCAGTACTTC

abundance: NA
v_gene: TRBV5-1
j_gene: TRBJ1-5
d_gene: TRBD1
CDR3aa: CASSSGQGGQQPQHF
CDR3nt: TGCGCCAGCAGCTCAGGACAGGGCGGGCAGCAGCCCCAGCATTTT

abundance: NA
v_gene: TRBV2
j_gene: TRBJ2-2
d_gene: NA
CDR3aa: CARSHAGELFF
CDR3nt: TGTGCCAGATCCCACGCAGGGGAGCTGTTTTTT

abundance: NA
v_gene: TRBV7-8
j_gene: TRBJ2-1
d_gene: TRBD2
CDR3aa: CASSYRRLADNEQFF
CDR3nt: TGTGCCAGCAGCTATAGGCGACTAGCCGACAATGAGCAGTTCTTC